Each of the 25 T cell receptor beta chains below was sequenced from the same sample in a study of OX40 agonist ivuxolimab in advanced cancers. The table came from immunoSEQ multiplex PCR; TCRdb's copy has only in-frame clones and leaves some out. The data show tens of thousands of clones, approximately 90% seen once. This specimen consisted of CD4+ or CD8+ T cells sorted from blood, obtained in a trial of the OX40 agonist ivuxolimab. These receptors originate from an adult with an advanced solid tumor such as melanoma, head and neck, liver or kidney cancer.

The gene calls are TRBV28 and TRBJ1-6; D gene ambiguous. CDR1 MDHEN and CDR2 SYDVKM come from the germline V gene. The CDR3 covers 12 residues. Trimming took off 6 bases at V and 9 bases at J, with 9 bases between the two ends. CDR3: CASRTSASPLHF. The CDR3, as DNA: TGTGCCAGCAGAACCTCTGCTTCACCCCTCCACTTT.

V and J are TRBV5-6 and TRBJ2-7; D unresolved. Trimming cost V 2 bases and J 5 bases, with 8 bases left between them. The V gene's germline CDR1 is SGHDT and CDR2 YYEEEE. There are 12 residues in the CDR3. The CDR3 spells CASSFNRDEQYF. In DNA form, the CDR3 reads TGTGCCAGCAGCTTCAACCGAGACGAGCAGTACTTC.

The chain has TRBV7-6 and TRBJ2-5, with D possibly called TRBD1 or TRBD2 (5 bases each). The CDR3 is made up of 16 amino acids. Germline values: CDR1 SGHVS, CDR2 FNYEAQ. V was pared by 0 bases and J by 1 base, with 12 bases between. In DNA form, the CDR3 reads TGTGCCAGCAGCTTAGCGCTAGGGACGGTCCAAGAGACCCAGTACTTC. Translation: CASSLALGTVQETQYF.

The chain joins TRBV28 to TRBJ2-2, with TRBD2 as a possible D gene (6 bases). CDR1 is MDHEN and CDR2 is SYDVKM in the germline V gene. CDR3 length equals 16 residues. V was shortened by 3 bases and J by 1 base, with 12 bases between the two germline ends. The CDR3 bases are TGTGCCAGCAGTTTTCGGGGGAGACAGAACACCGGGGAGCTGTTTTTT. Translation: CASSFRGRQNTGELFF.

The chain is built from TRBV5-1 and TRBJ2-3; D is perhaps TRBD1 (5 bases). Trimming stripped 2 bases from V and 1 base from J, with 11 bases between. CDR1 is SGHRS and CDR2 is YFSETQ in the germline V gene. This CDR3 spans 15 amino acids. CDR3 coding DNA: TGCGCCAGCAGCTTTCAGGGCTTGGGCACAGATACGCAGTATTTT. As protein: CASSFQGLGTDTQYF.

The CDR3 region is CASSIVIREKLFF. The DNA of the CDR3 is TGTGCCAGTAGTATAGTCATCCGAGAAAAACTGTTTTTT. J is TRBJ1-4 and V is TRBV19; D unresolved. CDR1 and CDR2 from the germline V gene are LNHDA and SQIVND (reference sequence). V lost 1 base and J 8 bases, leaving 8 bases between the germline ends. This CDR3 comprises 13 residues.

V and J are TRBV5-1 and TRBJ1-1; TRBD1 might be the D (5 bases). The CDR3 length is 14 residues. Trimming removed 1 base at V and 2 bases at J, with 9 bases between. CDR1 is SGHRS and CDR2 is YFSETQ in the germline V gene. For the CDR3, the DNA is TGCGCCAGCAGCTTGCAGACAGCTAACACTGAAGCTTTCTTT. Translating gives CASSLQTANTEAFF.

The CDR3 region has the DNA TGTGCCAGCAGCACCGGGACTAGCGGGAGCACAGATACGCAGTATTTT. Protein product: CASSTGTSGSTDTQYF. The V gene is TRBV7-3, the J gene TRBJ2-3; 12 bases map to TRBD2. The ends lost 5 bases at V and 0 bases at J; junction bases unmatched: 3. Per the germline V gene, CDR1 is SGHTA and CDR2 is FQGTGA. The CDR3 has 16 residues.

The rearrangement uses TRBV5-1 and TRBJ2-1; D not resolved. Germline V gives CDR1 SGHRS, CDR2 YFSETQ. The CDR3 extends over 16 amino acids. The V end lost 0 bases, the J end lost 1 base, and 11 bases lay between the germline ends. The CDR3: CASSLDSGGSYNEQFF. CDR3 sequence (DNA): TGCGCCAGCAGCTTGGACTCCGGTGGATCCTACAATGAGCAGTTCTTC.

A few counts support this clone. The chain has TRBV19 and TRBJ2-7; unclear D gene. The germline V and J ends were trimmed by 7 bases and 0 bases, with 13 bases remaining between them. Germline V gene data show CDR1 as LNHDA and CDR2 as SQIVND (reference sequence). The length of the CDR3 is 14 residues. The CDR3 DNA reads as TGTGCCAGTATGGATCGGAGTTACTCCTACGAGCAGTACTTC. It codes for CASMDRSYSYEQYF.

The DNA of the CDR3 is TGTGCCAGCAGTGAAAGGGACAGTTATAATTCACCCCTCCACTTT. Translating it yields CASSERDSYNSPLHF. This chain links TRBV25-1 with TRBJ1-6, with 7 bases lining up with TRBD1. The CDR3 spans 15 residues. From germline, CDR1 is MGHDK and CDR2 SYGVNS. J lost 4 bases, V lost 2 bases, and 2 bases had no gene match.

This clone turned up a few times. The CDR3 is CATTSGGGTYEQYF. CDR3 bases: TGTGCCACTACCTCCGGCGGTGGGACCTACGAGCAGTACTTC. V and J are TRBV10-3 and TRBJ2-7, with D hard to call. This CDR3 comprises 14 residues. V was trimmed by 10 bases and J by 2 bases, leaving 18 bases between them. Germline CDR1 is ENHRY and CDR2 is SYGVKD.

The DNA of the CDR3 is TGTGCCAGCAGCTTGGCCGGGGCATGGTATGGCTACACCTTC. Translation gives CASSLAGAWYGYTF. The chain recombines TRBV5-8 with TRBJ1-2; D is possibly TRBD1 (5 bases). The CDR3 has 14 amino acids. Germline CDR1 and CDR2: SGHTS and YDEGEE. V was trimmed by 0 bases and J by 5 bases, leaving 11 bases between them.

On this clone itself: Other DNA sequences in the same sample also yield this CDR3. The rearrangement uses TRBV2 and TRBJ1-2, with 9 nucleotides matching TRBD1. The CDR3 totals 14 residues. V lost 6 bases, J lost 3 bases, and 5 bases stayed unmatched. Germline CDR1 SNHLY, CDR2 FYNNEI. Written as DNA, the CDR3 is TGTGCCAGCAGGACGGACAGGGGCGACTATGGCTACACCTTC. It translates to CASRTDRGDYGYTF.

The CDR3 DNA follows: TGTGCCAGCAGCTTAAATGGGCAACAGACCCAGTACTTC. Translated, it gives CASSLNGQQTQYF. The V gene is TRBV7-2, the J gene TRBJ2-5; D is ambiguous. This CDR3 is 13 amino acids long. Germline V CDR1 and CDR2: SGHTA, FQGNSA. Trimming removed 2 bases from V and 6 bases from J, with 10 bases in between.

The chain has TRBV14 and TRBJ2-1; D remains ambiguous. Trimming left V 0 bases short and J 8 bases short, with 2 bases between. This CDR3 has 11 residues. Per the germline V gene, CDR1 is SGHDN and CDR2 is FVKESK. CDR3 loop: CASSQDYEQFF. The DNA for the CDR3 is TGTGCCAGCAGCCAAGACTATGAGCAGTTCTTC.

The chain recombines TRBV2 with TRBJ2-5; 7 bases align to TRBD1. This CDR3 is built from 13 residues. V shed 6 bases, J shed 5 bases, and the junction held 6 bases outside the gene matches. The germline V gene has CDR1 SNHLY and CDR2 FYNNEI. The CDR3 protein is CASSRDSRETQYF. DNA of the CDR3: TGTGCCAGCAGCCGGGACAGTCGGGAGACCCAGTACTTC.

The chain joins TRBV5-1 to TRBJ2-2, with D perhaps matching TRBD2 (5 bases). The V gene lost 4 bases and the J gene lost 3 bases, with 13 bases spanning the gap. Per the germline V gene, CDR1 is SGHRS and CDR2 is YFSETQ. This CDR3 spans 15 amino acids. The CDR3 region is CASSLEFGDTGELFF. CDR3 coding DNA: TGCGCCAGCAGCCTAGAGTTCGGGGACACCGGGGAGCTGTTTTTT.

CDR3 DNA: TGTGCCAGCAGTGCTCTAGAGACCCAGTACTTC. It is translated as CASSALETQYF. The chain is built from TRBV28 and TRBJ2-5, with D uncertain. Germline V CDR1 and CDR2: MDHEN, SYDVKM. V was trimmed by 5 bases and J by 4 bases, leaving 5 bases between them. The CDR3 extends over 11 amino acids.

The chain employs TRBV30 and TRBJ1-6; perhaps TRBD1 as D (6 bases). Trimming stripped 2 bases from V and 7 bases from J, with 9 bases between. Germline-derived CDR1 and CDR2 are GTSNPN and SVGIG (reference sequence). CDR3 length equals 13 residues. DNA of the CDR3: TGTGCCTGGAGTCCAGGGGAAAATTCACCCCTCCACTTT. It codes for CAWSPGENSPLHF.

This rearrangement joins TRBV30 to TRBJ1-4, with TRBD1 identical over 10 bases. The CDR3 is made up of 15 amino acids. Looked up from germline, CDR1 is GTSNPN and CDR2 is SVGIG (reference sequence). With 2 bases clipped from V and 1 base from J, the junction kept 1 base outside the gene matches. DNA of the CDR3: TGTGCCTGGAGTCGGACAGGGGGAACTAATGAAAAACTGTTTTTT. This encodes CAWSRTGGTNEKLFF. The full variable domain, its missing parts supplied by reference TRBV30 and TRBJ1-4, is SQTIHQWPATLVQPVGSPLSLECTVEGTSNPNLYWYRQAAGRGLQLLFYSVGIGQISSEVPQNLSASRPQDRQFILSSKKLLLSDSGFYLCAWSRTGGTNEKLFFGSGTQLSVL.

V is TRBV6-5 and J is TRBJ2-5, with 7 bases that match TRBD2. From germline, CDR1 is MNHEY and CDR2 SVGAGI. The ends lost 8 bases at V and 4 bases at J; junction bases unmatched: 13. The CDR3 is 15 residues long. CDR3 nucleotides: TGTGCCAGCTCCACCATAAGACGGGGGGTAGAGACCCAGTACTTC. Amino acid sequence: CASSTIRRGVETQYF.

The chain links TRBV4-2 to TRBJ2-6; maybe TRBD1 (7 bases). Germline CDR1 reads LGHNA; CDR2 reads YNFKEQ. V lost 9 bases to trimming and J lost 9 bases, with 21 bases between them. The CDR3 totals 15 residues. The CDR3 bases are TGTGCCAGTAGGCCGGGGGACAGTAAGGACAACGTCCTGACTTTC. Its translation is CASRPGDSKDNVLTF.

The chain uses TRBV7-2 and TRBJ2-5; 7 bases line up with TRBD2. CDR3 size: 16 residues. The germline gives CDR1 SGHTA, CDR2 FQGNSA. V was clipped by 1 base and J by 5 bases; unmatched bases: 10. The CDR3 DNA reads as TGTGCCAGCAGCTTAGAGGTTGGCGGGAGATCCGAGACCCAGTACTTC. Translating gives CASSLEVGGRSETQYF.

The chain carries TRBV6-5 and TRBJ2-1; 8 bases are shared with TRBD1. The CDR3 has 13 amino acids. CDR1 is MNHEY and CDR2 is SVGAGI in the germline V gene. J was trimmed by 7 bases and V by 6 bases; bases with no gene match: 5. The CDR3: CASRRTGLNEQFF. In DNA form, the CDR3 reads TGTGCCAGCAGGCGGACAGGGTTGAATGAGCAGTTCTTC.